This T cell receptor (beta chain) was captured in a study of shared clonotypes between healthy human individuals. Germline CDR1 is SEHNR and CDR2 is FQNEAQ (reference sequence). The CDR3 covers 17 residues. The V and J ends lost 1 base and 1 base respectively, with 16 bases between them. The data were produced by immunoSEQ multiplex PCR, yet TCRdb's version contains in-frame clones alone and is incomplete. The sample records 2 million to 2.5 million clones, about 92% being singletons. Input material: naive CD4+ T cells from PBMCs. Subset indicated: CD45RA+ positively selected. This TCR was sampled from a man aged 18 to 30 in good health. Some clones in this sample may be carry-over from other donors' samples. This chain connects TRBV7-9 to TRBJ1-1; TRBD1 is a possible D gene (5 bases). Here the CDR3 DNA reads TGTGCCAGCAGCTTAGTGACTTCCACGGGGCAGAACACTGAAGCTTTCTTT. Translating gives CASSLVTSTGQNTEAFF.